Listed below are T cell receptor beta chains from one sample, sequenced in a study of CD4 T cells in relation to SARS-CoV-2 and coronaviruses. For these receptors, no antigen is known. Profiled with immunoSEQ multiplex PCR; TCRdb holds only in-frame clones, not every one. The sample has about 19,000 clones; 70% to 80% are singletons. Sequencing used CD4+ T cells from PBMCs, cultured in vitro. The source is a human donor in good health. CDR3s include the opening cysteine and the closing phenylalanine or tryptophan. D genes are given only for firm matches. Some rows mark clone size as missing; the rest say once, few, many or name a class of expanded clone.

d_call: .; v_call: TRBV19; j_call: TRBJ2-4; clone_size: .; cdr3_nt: TGTGCCAGTAGTATCGGCCGATCCAACATTCAGTACTTC; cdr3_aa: CASSIGRSNIQYF
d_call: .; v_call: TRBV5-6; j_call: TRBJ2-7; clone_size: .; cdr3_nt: TGTGCCAGCAGCTTGGTCGGGTCTCAGTCTTTCGAGCAGTACTTC; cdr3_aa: CASSLVGSQSFEQYF
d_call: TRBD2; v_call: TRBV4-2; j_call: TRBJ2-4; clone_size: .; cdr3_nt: TGTGCCAGCAGCCCTGTCCTGGCGGGAGCCGGGCACAACATTCAGTACTTC; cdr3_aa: CASSPVLAGAGHNIQYF
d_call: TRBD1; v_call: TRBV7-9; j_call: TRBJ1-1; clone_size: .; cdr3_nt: TGTGCCAGCAGCTTAGTTTCAGGGGGCAACACTGAAGCTTTCTTT; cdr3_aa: CASSLVSGGNTEAFF
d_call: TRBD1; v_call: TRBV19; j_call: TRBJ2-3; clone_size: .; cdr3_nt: TGTGCCAGTAGTATGACGACAGGGAATACGCAGTATTTT; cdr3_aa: CASSMTTGNTQYF
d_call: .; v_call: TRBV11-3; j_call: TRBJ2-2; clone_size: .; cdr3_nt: TGTGCCAGCAGCCCTAGACCCGAGGGGGAGCTGTTTTTT; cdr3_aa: CASSPRPEGELFF
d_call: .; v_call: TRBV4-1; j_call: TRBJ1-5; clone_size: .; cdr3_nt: TGCGCCAGCAGCCCCATAGAGGGGGTCGGCAATCAGCCCCAGCATTTT; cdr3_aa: CASSPIEGVGNQPQHF
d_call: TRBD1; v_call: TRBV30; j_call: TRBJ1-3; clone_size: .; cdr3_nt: TGTGCCTGGAGTGTAACAGGGGGAGACACCATATATTTT; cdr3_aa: CAWSVTGGDTIYF
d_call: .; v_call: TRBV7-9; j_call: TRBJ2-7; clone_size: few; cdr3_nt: TGTGCCAGCAGCTTCTGGACGGACTACGAGCAGTACTTC; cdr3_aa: CASSFWTDYEQYF
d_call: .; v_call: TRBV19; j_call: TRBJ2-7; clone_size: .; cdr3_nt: TGTGCCAGTAGTAAAGGCGGATTCTACGAGCAGTACTTC; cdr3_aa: CASSKGGFYEQYF
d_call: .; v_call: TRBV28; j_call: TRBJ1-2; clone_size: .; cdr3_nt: TGTGCCAGCAGTCCATCGATCCATGGCTACACCTTC; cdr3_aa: CASSPSIHGYTF
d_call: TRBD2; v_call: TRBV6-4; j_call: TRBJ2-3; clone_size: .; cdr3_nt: TGTGCCAGCACCCGCGGGGAGCGGGATAGCACAGATACGCAGTATTTT; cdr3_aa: CASTRGERDSTDTQYF
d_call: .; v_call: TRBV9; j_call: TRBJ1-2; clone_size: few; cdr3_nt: TGTGCCAGCAGCGTAGTAGCAGGGGCGGCCTATGGCTACACCTTC; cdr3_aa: CASSVVAGAAYGYTF
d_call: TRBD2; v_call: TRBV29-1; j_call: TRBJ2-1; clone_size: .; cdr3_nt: TGCAGCGTAGCCCTGACTAGCGGGGGGTTTGTTGAGCAGTTCTTC; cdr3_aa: CSVALTSGGFVEQFF
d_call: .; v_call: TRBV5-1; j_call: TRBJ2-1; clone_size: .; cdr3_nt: TGCGCCAGCAGAGAAAGTCTTTTCTCCTACAATGAGCAGTTCTTC; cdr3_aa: CASRESLFSYNEQFF
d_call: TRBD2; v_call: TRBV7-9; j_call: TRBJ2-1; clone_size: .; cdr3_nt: TGTGCCAGCAGCCCGAAGCGGGGGGGCCCCGATGAGCAGTTCTTC; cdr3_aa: CASSPKRGGPDEQFF
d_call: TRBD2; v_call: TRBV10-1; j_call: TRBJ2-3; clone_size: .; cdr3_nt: TGCGCCAGCACCGATACTGGGGAGGGGGATACGCAGTATTTT; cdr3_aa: CASTDTGEGDTQYF
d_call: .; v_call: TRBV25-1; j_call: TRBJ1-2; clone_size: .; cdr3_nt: TGTGCCAGCAGTGAGAGGAACTATGGCTACACCTTC; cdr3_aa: CASSERNYGYTF
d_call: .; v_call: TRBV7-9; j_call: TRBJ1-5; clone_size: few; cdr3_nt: TGTGCCAGCAGCCAAACCACGATCAATCAGCCCCAGCATTTT; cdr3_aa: CASSQTTINQPQHF
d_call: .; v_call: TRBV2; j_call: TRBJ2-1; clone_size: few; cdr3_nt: TGTGCCAGCAGTAGGGACCTTTCCTGGGGTGAGCAGTTCTTC; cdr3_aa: CASSRDLSWGEQFF
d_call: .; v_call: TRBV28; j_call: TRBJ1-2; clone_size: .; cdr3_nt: TGTGCCAGCAGTGAGGGGGGCGCTGTTAATGGCTACACCTTC; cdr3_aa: CASSEGGAVNGYTF
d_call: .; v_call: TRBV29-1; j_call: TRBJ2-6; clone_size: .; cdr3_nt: TGCAGCGTCGCACAGGGCTCTGGGGCCAACGTCCTGACTTTC; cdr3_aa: CSVAQGSGANVLTF
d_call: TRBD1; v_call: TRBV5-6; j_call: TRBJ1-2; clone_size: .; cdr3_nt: TGTGCCAGCAGCTTGGAGGGACAGGGCCTCTATGGCTACACCTTC; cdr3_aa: CASSLEGQGLYGYTF
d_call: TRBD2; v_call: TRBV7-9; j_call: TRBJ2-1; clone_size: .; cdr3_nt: TGTGCCAGCAGCTTAGAGGCTAGCGGGGGGGAAAAGTTCTTC; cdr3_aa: CASSLEASGGEKFF
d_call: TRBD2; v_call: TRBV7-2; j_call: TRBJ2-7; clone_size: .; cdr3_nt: TGTGCCAGCAGCTCGAGCGGGGGGTACGAGCAGTACTTC; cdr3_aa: CASSSSGGYEQYF
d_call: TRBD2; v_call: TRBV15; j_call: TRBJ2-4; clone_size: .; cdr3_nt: TGTGCCACCCGCCGGGGGGTACTAAACATTCAGTACTTC; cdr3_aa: CATRRGVLNIQYF
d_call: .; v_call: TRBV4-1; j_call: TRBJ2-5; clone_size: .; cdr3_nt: TGCGCCAGCAGCCGAAACAAAGAGGTGATAGAGACCCAGTACTTC; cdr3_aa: CASSRNKEVIETQYF
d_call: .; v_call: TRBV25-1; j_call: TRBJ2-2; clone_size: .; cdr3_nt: TGTGCCAGCAGGGCGGGCGGCACCGGGGAGCTGTTTTTT; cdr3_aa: CASRAGGTGELFF
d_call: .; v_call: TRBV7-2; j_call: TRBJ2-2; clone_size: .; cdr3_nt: TGTGCCAGCAGCTTACAAAGACTGAACACCGGGGAGCTGTTTTTT; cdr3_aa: CASSLQRLNTGELFF
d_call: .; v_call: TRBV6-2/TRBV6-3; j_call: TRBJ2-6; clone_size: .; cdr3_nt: TGTGCCAGCAGTTTCCAGGGGCATAGCGCTGGGGCCAACGTCCTGACTTTC; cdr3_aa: CASSFQGHSAGANVLTF
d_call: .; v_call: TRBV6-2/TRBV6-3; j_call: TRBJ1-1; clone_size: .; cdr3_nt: TGTGCCAGCAGTTATATGGGACTGACAGCTGAAGCTTTCTTT; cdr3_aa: CASSYMGLTAEAFF
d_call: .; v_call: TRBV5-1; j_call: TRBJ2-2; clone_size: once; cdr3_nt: TGCGCCAGCAGCTTGGGGCAGGGGAACACCGGGGAGCTGTTTTTT; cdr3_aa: CASSLGQGNTGELFF
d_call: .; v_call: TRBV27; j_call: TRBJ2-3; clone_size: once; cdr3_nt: TGTGCCAGCAGTCACGAGGGGCGACCAAGCACAGATACGCAGTATTTT; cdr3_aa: CASSHEGRPSTDTQYF
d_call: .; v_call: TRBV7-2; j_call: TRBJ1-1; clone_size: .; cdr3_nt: TGTGCCAGCAGTTCGATGATGAACACTGAAGCTTTCTTT; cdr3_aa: CASSSMMNTEAFF
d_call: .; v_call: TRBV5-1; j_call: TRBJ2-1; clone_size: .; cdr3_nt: TGCGCCAGCAGCGAGGGACTCTCAAGATACAATGAGCAGTTCTTC; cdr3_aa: CASSEGLSRYNEQFF
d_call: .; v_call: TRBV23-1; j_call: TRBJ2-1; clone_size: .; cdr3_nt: TGCGCCAGCAGTCAGTGTGGGGTTGCCGAGGGGATCTACAATGAGCAGTTCTTC; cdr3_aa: CASSQCGVAEGIYNEQFF
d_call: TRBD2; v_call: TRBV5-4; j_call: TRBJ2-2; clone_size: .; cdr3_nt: TGTGCCACCGAACGGCGGGGGGGTCCAACTAACACCGGGGAGCTGTTTTTT; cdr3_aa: CATERRGGPTNTGELFF
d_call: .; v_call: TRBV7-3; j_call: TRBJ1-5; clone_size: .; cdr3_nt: TGTGCCAGTGCCCTGGGGGATAATCAGCCCCAGCATTTT; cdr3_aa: CASALGDNQPQHF
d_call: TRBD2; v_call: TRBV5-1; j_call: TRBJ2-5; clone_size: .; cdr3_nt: TGCGCCAGCAGCTTGTCTGGGGGGGTCACAGAGACCCAGTACTTC; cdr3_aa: CASSLSGGVTETQYF
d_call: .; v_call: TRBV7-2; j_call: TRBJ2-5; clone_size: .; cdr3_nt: TGTGCCAGCAGCCCCCAACGGGGGGCGCGACAAGAGACCCAGTACTTC; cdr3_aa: CASSPQRGARQETQYF
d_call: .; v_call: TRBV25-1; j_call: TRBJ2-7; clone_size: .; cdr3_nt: TGTGCCAGCACCTCCTGGGGGACACACTACGAGCAGTACTTC; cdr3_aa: CASTSWGTHYEQYF
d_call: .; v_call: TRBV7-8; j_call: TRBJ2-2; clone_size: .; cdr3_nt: TGTGCCAGCAGCTTAGGGCCTAGCATATACACCGGGGAGCTGTTTTTT; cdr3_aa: CASSLGPSIYTGELFF
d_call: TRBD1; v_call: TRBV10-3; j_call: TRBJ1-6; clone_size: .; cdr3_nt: TGTGCCATCAGTGCGGGACAGGGAAGGTCACCCCTCCACTTT; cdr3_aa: CAISAGQGRSPLHF
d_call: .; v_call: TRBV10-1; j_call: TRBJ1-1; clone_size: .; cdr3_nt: TGCGCCAGCAGTGAGTATCTGGGAGAAAACACTGAAGCTTTCTTT; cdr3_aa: CASSEYLGENTEAFF
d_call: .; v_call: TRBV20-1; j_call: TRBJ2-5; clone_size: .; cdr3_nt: TGCAGTGCTAGTACCCCCCGCGGTAGGGAGGAGACCCAGTACTTC; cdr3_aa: CSASTPRGREETQYF
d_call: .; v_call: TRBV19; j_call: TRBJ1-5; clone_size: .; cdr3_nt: TGTGCCAGTAGTTCCATACAGGGACAAGGGAATCAGCCCCAGCATTTT; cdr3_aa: CASSSIQGQGNQPQHF
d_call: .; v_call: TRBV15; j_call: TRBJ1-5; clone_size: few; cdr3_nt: TGTGCCACCAGCATTCCTGACGGGAACGTACAGCATTTT; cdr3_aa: CATSIPDGNVQHF
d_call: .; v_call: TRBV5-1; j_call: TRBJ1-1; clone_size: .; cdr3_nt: TGCGCCAGCAGCCAGGGATATGAAGCTTTCTTT; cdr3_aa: CASSQGYEAFF
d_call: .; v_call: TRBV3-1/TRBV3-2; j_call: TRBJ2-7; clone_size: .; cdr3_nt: TGTGCCAGCAGCCAAGACAGGGTTTCGCGCGAGCAGTACTTC; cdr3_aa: CASSQDRVSREQYF
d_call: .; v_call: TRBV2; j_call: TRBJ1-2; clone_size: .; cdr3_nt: TGTGCCAGCAGTGACTTTGGGTCCCGGGGCTACACCTTC; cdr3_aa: CASSDFGSRGYTF
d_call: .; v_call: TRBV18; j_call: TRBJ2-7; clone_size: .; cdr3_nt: TGTGCCAGCTCACCACCGTCGGTCTACGAGCAGTACTTC; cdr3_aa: CASSPPSVYEQYF
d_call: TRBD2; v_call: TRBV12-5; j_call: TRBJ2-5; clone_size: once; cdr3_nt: TGTGCTAGTGGACAGTCCCGACTAGCGGGAGTCACCCAGTACTTC; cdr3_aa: CASGQSRLAGVTQYF
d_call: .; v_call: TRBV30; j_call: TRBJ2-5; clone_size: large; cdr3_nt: TGTGCCTGGAGTATTGGCCCGGGAAGTCAAGAGACCCAGTACTTC; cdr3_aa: CAWSIGPGSQETQYF
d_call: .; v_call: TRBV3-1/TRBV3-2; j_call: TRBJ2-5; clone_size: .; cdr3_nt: TGTGCCAGCAGCCCCCCTTGGGGGGAACCCTCGGGGGAGACCCAGTACTTC; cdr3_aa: CASSPPWGEPSGETQYF
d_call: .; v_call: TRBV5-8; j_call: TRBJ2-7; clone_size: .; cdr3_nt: TGTGCCAGCAGCCGTGGGGGCGACAGGCTCCAATCCTACGAGCAGTACTTC; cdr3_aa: CASSRGGDRLQSYEQYF
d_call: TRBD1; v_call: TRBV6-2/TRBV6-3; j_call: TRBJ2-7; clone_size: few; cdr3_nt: TGTGCCAGCAGCCCCGGACAGGGGGTGTACGAGCAGTACTTC; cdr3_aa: CASSPGQGVYEQYF
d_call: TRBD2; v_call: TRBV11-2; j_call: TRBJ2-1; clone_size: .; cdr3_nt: TGTGCCAGCAGCTTATTTGGCGGGGGGCTAAATGAGCAGTTCTTC; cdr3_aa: CASSLFGGGLNEQFF
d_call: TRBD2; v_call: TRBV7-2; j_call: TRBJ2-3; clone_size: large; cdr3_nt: TGTGCCAGCAGCTTATTACGGGGGGGTACAGATACGCAGTATTTT; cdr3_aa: CASSLLRGGTDTQYF
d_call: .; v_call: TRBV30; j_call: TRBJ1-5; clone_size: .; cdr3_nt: TGTGCCTGGAGTAGACAGGTCCATCAGCCCCAGCATTTT; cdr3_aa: CAWSRQVHQPQHF
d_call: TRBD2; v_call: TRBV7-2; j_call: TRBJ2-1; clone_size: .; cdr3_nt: TGTGCCAGCAGCTTAGTAACGGGGGGGGATAATGAGCAGTTCTTC; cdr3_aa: CASSLVTGGDNEQFF